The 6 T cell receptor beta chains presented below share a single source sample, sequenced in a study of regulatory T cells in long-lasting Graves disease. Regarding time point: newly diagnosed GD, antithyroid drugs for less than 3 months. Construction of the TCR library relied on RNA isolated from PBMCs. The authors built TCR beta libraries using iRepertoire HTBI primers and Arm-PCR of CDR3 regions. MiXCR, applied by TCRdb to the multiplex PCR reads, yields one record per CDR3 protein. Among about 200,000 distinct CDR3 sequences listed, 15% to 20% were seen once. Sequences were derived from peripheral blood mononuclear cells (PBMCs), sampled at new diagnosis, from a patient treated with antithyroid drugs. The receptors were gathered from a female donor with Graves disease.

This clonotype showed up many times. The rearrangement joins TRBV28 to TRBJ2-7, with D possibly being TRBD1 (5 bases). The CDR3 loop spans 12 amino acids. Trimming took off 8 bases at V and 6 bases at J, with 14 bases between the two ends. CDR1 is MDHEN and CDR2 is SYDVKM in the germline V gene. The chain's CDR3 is CASSGGAAEQYF. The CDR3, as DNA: TGTGCCAGCTCCGGTGGGGCGGCCGAGCAGTACTTC. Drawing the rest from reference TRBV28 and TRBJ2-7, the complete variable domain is DVKVTQSSRYLVKRTGEKVFLECVQDMDHENMFWYRQDPGLGLRLIYFSYDVKMKEKGDIPEGYSVSREKKERFSLILESASTNQTSMYLCASSGGAAEQYFGPGTRLTVT.

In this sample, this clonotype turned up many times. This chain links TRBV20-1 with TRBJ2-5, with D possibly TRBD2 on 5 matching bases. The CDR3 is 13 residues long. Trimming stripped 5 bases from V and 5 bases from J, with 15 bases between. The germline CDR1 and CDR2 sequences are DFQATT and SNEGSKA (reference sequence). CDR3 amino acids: CSALLGPEETQYF. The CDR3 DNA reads TGCAGTGCTTTACTAGGACCCGAGGAGACCCAGTACTTC.

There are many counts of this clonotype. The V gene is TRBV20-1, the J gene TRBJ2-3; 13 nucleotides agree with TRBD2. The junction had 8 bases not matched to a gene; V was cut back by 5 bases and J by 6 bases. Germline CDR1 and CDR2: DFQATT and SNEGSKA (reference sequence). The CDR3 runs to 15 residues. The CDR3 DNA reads TGCAGTGCTCTGACTAGCGGGAGGATCGCTGATACGCAGTATTTT. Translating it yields CSALTSGRIADTQYF.

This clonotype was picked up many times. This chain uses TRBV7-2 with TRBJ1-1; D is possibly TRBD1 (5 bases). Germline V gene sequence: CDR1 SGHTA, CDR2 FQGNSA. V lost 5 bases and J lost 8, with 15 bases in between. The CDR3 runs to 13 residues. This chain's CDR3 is CASSRGGTQEAFF. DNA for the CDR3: TGTGCCAGCAGCCGGGGGGGGACCCAAGAAGCTTTCTTT.

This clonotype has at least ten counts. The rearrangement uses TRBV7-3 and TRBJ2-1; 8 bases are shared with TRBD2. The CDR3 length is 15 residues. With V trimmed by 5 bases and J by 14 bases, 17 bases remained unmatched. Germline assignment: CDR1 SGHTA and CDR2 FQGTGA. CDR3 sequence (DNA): TGTGCCAGCAGCCCATCCGGGAGGGCCCCGAGGGGGGAGTTCTTC. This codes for CASSPSGRAPRGEFF.

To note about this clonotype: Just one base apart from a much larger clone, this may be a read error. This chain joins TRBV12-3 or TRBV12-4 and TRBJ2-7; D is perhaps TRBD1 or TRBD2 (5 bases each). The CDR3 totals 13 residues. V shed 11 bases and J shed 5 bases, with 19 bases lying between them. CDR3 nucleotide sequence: TGTGCCGGCACCCCCAAGGGACGAGACGAGCAGTACTTC. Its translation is CAGTPKGRDEQYF.